This T cell receptor beta chain was captured in a study of blood T cell repertoires in COVID-19. Study as a whole: Sample material is recorded as cDNA or gDNA derived from T cells, B-cell-depleted T cells, or PBMCs.

Donors were grouped by their self-reported clinical history. Method: immunoSEQ multiplex PCR; TCRdb's copy keeps in-frame clones and lacks some. The data show around 140,000 clones, nearly 85% seen once. This CDR3 is built from 15 residues. The V gene's germline CDR1 is MDHEN and CDR2 SYDVKM. V shed 7 bases, J shed 6 bases, and the junction held 5 bases outside the gene matches. The TCR sequence derives from a man aged 50-59 years in a cohort exposed to, infected with or recovered from COVID-19 (not recorded which). The chain links TRBV28 to TRBJ2-3; 15 bases match TRBD2. The specimen was PBMCs or T cells enriched from blood (not recorded which). The CDR3 is CASNGLAGGLDTQYF. The CDR3 bases are TGTGCCAGCAACGGACTAGCGGGAGGGTTGGATACGCAGTATTTT.